This TCR beta chain was sequenced for a study of T-cell reconstitution after alpha-beta-depleted transplantation in children. Unique molecular identifiers were used in preparing the TCRbeta library. TCRdb processed the PCR reads anew with MiXCR; each CDR3 protein has one entry. Counted here are 150,000 to 200,000 distinct CDR3 sequences, over 5.5% occurring once; the ten biggest clones make up more than 2.5%. Germline V CDR1 and CDR2: SGHRS, YFSETQ. The CDR3 runs to 15 residues. V trimming: 4 bases; J trimming: 1 base; junction bases outside the gene matches: 6. This clonotype was detected only a few times.

This clonotype was sampled from a human donor who donated a stem cell graft to a child with Wiskott-Aldrich syndrome. V is TRBV5-1 and J is TRBJ1-1, with 8 bases that match TRBD1. Sequencing was performed on PBMCs from the stem cell graft donor, taken from the stem cell graft. The CDR3 region has the DNA TGCGCCAGCAGCGGAATGACAGGGGAGAACACTGAAGCTTTCTTT. Protein product: CASSGMTGENTEAFF.